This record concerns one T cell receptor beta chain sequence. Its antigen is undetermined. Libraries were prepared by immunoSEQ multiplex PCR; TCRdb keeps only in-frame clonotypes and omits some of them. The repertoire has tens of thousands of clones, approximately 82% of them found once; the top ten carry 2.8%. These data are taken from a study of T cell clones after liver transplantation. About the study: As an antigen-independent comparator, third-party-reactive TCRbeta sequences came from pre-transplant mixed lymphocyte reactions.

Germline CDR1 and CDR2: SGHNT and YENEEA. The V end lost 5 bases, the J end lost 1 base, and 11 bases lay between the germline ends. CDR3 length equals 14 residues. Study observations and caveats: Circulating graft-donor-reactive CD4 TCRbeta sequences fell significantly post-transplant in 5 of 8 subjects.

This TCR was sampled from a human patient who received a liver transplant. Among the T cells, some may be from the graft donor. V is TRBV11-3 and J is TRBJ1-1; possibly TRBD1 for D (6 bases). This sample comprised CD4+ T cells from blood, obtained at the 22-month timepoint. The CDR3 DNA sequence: TGTGCCAGCAGCGCAGAGACAGGGAACACTGAAGCTTTCTTT. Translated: CASSAETGNTEAFF. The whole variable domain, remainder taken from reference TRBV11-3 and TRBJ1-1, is EAGVVQSPRYKIIEKKQPVAFWCNPISGHNTLYWYLQNLGQGPELLIRYENEEAVDDSQLPKDRFSAERLKGVDSTLKIQPAELGDSAVYLCASSAETGNTEAFFGQGTRLTVV.